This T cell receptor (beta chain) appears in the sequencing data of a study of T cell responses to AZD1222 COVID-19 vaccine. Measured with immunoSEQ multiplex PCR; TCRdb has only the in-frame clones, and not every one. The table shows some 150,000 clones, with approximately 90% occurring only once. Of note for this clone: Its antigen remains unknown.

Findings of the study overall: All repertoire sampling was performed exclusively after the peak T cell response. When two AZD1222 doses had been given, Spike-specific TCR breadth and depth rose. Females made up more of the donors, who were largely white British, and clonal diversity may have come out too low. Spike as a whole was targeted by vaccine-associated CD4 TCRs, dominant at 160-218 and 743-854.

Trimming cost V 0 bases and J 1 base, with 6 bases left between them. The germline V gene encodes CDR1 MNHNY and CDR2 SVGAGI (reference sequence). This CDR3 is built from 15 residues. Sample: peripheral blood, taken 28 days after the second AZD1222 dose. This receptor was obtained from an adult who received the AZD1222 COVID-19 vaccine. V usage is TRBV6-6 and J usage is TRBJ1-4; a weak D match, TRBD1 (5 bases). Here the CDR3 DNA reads TGTGCCAGCAGTTACTCCGGGGGAACTAATGAAAAACTGTTTTTT. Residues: CASSYSGGTNEKLFF.